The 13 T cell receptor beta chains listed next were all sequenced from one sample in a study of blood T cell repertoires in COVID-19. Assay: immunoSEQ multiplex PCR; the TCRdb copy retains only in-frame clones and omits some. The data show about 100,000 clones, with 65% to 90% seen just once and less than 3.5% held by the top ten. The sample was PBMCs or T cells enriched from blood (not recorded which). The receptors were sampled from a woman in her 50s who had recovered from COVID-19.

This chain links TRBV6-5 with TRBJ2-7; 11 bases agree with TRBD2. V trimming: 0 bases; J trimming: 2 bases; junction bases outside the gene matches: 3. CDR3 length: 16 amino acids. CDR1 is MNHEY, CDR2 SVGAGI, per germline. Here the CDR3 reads CASSYSGTSGPYEQYF. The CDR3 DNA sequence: TGTGCCAGCAGTTACTCGGGGACTAGCGGCCCCTACGAGCAGTACTTC.

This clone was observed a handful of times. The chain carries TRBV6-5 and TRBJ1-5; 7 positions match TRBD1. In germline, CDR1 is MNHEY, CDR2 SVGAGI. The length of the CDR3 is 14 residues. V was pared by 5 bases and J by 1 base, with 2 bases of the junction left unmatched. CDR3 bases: TGTGCCAGCAGTCGACAGGGAAGCAATCAGCCCCAGCATTTT. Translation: CASSRQGSNQPQHF.

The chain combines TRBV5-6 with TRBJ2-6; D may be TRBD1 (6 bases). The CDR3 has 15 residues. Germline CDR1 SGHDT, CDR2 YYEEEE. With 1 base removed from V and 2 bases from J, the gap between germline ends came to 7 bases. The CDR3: CASSLTGTGANVLTF. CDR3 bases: TGTGCCAGCAGCTTGACAGGGACTGGGGCCAACGTCCTGACTTTC.

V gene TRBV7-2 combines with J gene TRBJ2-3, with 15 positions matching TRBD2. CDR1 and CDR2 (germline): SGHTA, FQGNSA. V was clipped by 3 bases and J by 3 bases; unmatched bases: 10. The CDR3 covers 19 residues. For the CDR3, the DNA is TGTGCCAGCAGCTTGCAGACCGGACTAGCGGGGGGGCCAACAGATACGCAGTATTTT. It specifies CASSLQTGLAGGPTDTQYF.

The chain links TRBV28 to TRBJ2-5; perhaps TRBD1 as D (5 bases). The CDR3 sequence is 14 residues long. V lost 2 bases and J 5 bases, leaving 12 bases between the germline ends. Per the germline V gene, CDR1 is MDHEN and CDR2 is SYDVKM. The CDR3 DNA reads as TGTGCCAGCAGTTTAGTCTACAGGTCGGAGACCCAGTACTTC. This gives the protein CASSLVYRSETQYF.

This CDR3 is CASRRGSTDTQYF. The CDR3, as DNA: TGTGCCAGCAGAAGGGGGAGCACAGATACGCAGTATTTT. J is TRBJ2-3 and V is TRBV25-1; D possibly corresponds to TRBD1 (6 bases). With 6 bases removed from V and 0 bases from J, the gap between germline ends came to 7 bases. CDR1 and CDR2 (germline): MGHDK, SYGVNS. The CDR3 consists of 13 residues.

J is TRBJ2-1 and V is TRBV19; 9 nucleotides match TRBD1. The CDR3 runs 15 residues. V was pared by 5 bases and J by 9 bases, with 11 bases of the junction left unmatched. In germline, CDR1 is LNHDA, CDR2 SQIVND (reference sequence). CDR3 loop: CASSVQDRGQSEQFF. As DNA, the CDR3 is TGTGCCAGTAGTGTACAGGACAGGGGACAGAGTGAGCAGTTCTTC.

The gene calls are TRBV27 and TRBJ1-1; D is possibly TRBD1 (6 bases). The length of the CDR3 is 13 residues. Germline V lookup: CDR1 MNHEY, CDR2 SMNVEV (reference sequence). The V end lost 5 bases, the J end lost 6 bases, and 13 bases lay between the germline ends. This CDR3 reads CASSRRQEAEAFF. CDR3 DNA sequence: TGTGCCAGCAGTAGAAGACAGGAGGCTGAAGCTTTCTTT.

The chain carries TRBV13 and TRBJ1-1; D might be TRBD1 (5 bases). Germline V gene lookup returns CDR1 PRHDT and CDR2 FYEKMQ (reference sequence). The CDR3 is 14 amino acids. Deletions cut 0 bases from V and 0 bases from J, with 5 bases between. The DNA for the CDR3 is TGTGCCAGCAGCTTAGGGGACATGAACACTGAAGCTTTCTTT. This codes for CASSLGDMNTEAFF.

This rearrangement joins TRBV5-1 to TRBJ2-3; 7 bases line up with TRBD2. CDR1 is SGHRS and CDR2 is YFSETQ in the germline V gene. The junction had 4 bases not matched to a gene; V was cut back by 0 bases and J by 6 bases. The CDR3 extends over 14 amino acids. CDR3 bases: TGCGCCAGCAGCTTGGAGCGGGGTACGGATACGCAGTATTTT. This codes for CASSLERGTDTQYF.

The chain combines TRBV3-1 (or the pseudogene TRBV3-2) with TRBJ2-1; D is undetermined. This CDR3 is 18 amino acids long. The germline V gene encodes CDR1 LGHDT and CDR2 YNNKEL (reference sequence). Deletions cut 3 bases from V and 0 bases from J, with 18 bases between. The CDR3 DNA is TGTGCCAGCAGCCAGAAAACATCCATAGCTGTCTCCTACAATGAGCAGTTCTTC. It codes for CASSQKTSIAVSYNEQFF.

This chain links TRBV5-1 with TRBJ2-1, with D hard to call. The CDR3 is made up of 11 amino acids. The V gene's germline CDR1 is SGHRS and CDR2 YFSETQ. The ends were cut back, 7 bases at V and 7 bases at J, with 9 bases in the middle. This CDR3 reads CASANGNEQFF. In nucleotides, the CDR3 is TGCGCCAGCGCTAACGGTAATGAGCAGTTCTTC.

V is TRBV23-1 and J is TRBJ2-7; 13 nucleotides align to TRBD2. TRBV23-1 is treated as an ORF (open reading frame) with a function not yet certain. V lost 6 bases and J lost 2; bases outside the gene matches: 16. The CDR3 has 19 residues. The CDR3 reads CASSHTGTSGNWFTYEQYF. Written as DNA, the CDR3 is TGCGCCAGCAGCCATACCGGGACTAGCGGGAATTGGTTCACCTACGAGCAGTACTTC.